This T cell receptor (beta chain) was captured in a study of human T cells and chemical hapten exposure. The CDR3 loop spans 12 amino acids. The V gene's germline CDR1 is DFQATT and CDR2 SNEGSKA (reference sequence). V was clipped by 5 bases and J by 7 bases, with 11 bases between them. The library put unique molecular identifiers onto individual cDNA molecules. From the RACE reads, TCRdb called clonotypes with MiXCR, one entry per CDR3 protein. This sample has some 96,000 distinct CDR3 sequences; 25% to 30% occur once, and the top ten carry over 9%. Time point noted: patch test 3, about 24 weeks after DPC sensitization. The treatment was: therapeutic diphenylcyclopropenone sensitization with weekly scalp DPC.

The TCR sequence derives from a man aged 40-55 years with alopecia areata. Some clones in this sample may be carry-over from other donors' samples. This sample comprised whole blood, obtained in connection with sensitization to the hapten diphenylcyclopropenone (DPC). The chain recombines TRBV20-1 with TRBJ2-2, with a weak D call TRBD2 (5 bases). The CDR3 region is CSALEGNGELFF. CDR3 nucleotides: TGCAGTGCTCTAGAGGGAAACGGGGAGCTGTTTTTT.